A single TCR beta chain is shown here with its context. What it binds is unknown. Only Caucasian adults living in Nashville, Tennessee made up the donor group. Under the authors' procedure: Filtering of immunoSEQ junctional sequences could not match full-length read filtering. Generated by immunoSEQ multiplex PCR, the TCRdb table keeps only in-frame clones and is missing some. V and J calls and clone size are copied from that table; D and trimming were computed from the DNA. The sample consists of around 1.1 million clones, 78% of them appearing once. From germline, CDR1 is SGHDT and CDR2 YYEEEE. This CDR3 contains 14 residues. With V trimmed by 0 bases and J by 3 bases, 2 bases remained unmatched. The sample comes from a study of shared clonotypes between healthy human individuals. Study as a whole: Researchers assigned three CD4 naive, three CD4 memory, two CD8 naive and one CD8 memory plate to each donor. Study results and caveats: At large depth, rarefaction still showed sorted-subset sequencing to be incomplete.

Sequenced sample: memory CD4+ T cells from PBMCs. The subset is: CD45RA-negative fraction. This TCR came from a man aged 18 to 29 in good health. Some clones in this sample may be carry-over from other donors' samples. The chain combines TRBV5-6 with TRBJ1-2; 7 nucleotides agree with TRBD1. The CDR3: CASSLAQGDYGYTF. The CDR3 DNA reads TGTGCCAGCAGCTTGGCCCAGGGGGACTATGGCTACACCTTC.